A single sample is the source of the 27 T cell receptor beta chains below, sequenced in a study of monozygotic twins with inflammatory bowel disease. TCRdb reprocessed the 5' RACE reads and reports one entry per CDR3 protein, with no DNA. This repertoire includes some 190,000 distinct CDR3 sequences. Sequencing was carried out using blood. Receptors were obtained from a human donor with ulcerative colitis or Crohn's disease, or a healthy co-twin of an affected twin (not recorded which).

The chain is built from TRBV6-5 and TRBJ1-1. Germline values: CDR1 MNHEY, CDR2 SVGAGI. The CDR3 is 13 amino acids. CDR3 sequence: CASSPQMNTEAFF.

The chain couples TRBV6-2 or TRBV6-3 to TRBJ2-7. The CDR3 is 13 residues long. Germline V gene lookup returns CDR1 MNHEY and CDR2 SVGEGT. The CDR3 protein is CASSYGSLYEQYF.

This chain uses TRBV7-2 with TRBJ2-7; TCRdb picks TRBD1, but there is no DNA to check that call. The germline gives CDR1 SGHTA, CDR2 FQGNSA. The CDR3 contains 15 residues. The CDR3 sequence: CASSDRQGGGYEQYF.

The rearrangement links TRBV6-1 to TRBJ1-2; TCRdb's D gene call, TRBD1, goes unchecked for lack of DNA. CDR3 length: 13 amino acids. Germline V gene data show CDR1 as MNHNS and CDR2 as SASEGT. This chain's CDR3 is CASSDRGPYGYTF.

The CDR3 loop reads CAISESPADTQYF. The rearrangement links TRBV10-3 to TRBJ2-3. The CDR3 length is 13 residues. Germline V gene lookup returns CDR1 ENHRY and CDR2 SYGVKD.

CDR3 in amino acids: CASSSRSAPFF. J is TRBJ2-1 and V is TRBV11-1. The CDR3 totals 11 residues. Germline V gene data show CDR1 as SGHAT and CDR2 as FQDESV (reference sequence).

J is TRBJ2-1 and V is TRBV18; absent DNA, TCRdb's TRBD2 call cannot be checked. Germline CDR1 reads KGHSH; CDR2 reads LQKENI. The CDR3 totals 15 residues. The CDR3 spells CASSPPSGRSDEQFF.

The genes are TRBV19 and TRBJ1-1; checking the TCRdb D call of TRBD1 is not possible without DNA. The CDR3 consists of 16 residues. Germline lookup yields CDR1 LNHDA and CDR2 SQIVND (reference sequence). CDR3 in amino acids: CASRPGFLGGNTEAFF.

The V call is TRBV20-1, the J call TRBJ1-2; TCRdb names TRBD1, which stays unverified in the absence of DNA. Germline CDR1 DFQATT, CDR2 SNEGSKA (reference sequence). The CDR3 loop spans 15 amino acids. The CDR3 sequence is CSARDRGRTNYGYTF.

The gene calls are TRBV9 and TRBJ2-5; checking the TCRdb D call of TRBD1 is not possible without DNA. The CDR3 is 14 residues long. CDR1 is SGDLS, CDR2 YYNGEE, per germline. CDR3 protein: CASSFGGQQETQYF.

The chain recombines TRBV19 with TRBJ2-7. The CDR3 is 14 amino acids. Germline loops: CDR1 LNHDA, CDR2 SQIVND (reference sequence). This CDR3 is CASSIWGNADEQYF.

The CDR3: CASSYRDGANEKLFF. The chain links TRBV7-6 to TRBJ1-4. CDR3 length: 15 residues. From germline, CDR1 is SGHVS and CDR2 FNYEAQ.

The CDR3 protein is CASSSQGAEALHF. The rearrangement links TRBV5-1 to TRBJ1-6; TCRdb designates TRBD1, a call that cannot be tested without DNA. The CDR3 runs 13 residues. CDR1 SGHRS and CDR2 YFSETQ come from the germline V gene.

V gene TRBV7-9 combines with J gene TRBJ2-7; TCRdb lists TRBD1, though no DNA is available to test this call. The CDR3 spans 16 residues. Looked up from germline, CDR1 is SEHNR and CDR2 is FQNEAQ (reference sequence). The CDR3 loop is CASSTSTGSTSYEQYF.

The rearrangement joins TRBV20-1 to TRBJ2-5; TCRdb names TRBD1, which stays unverified in the absence of DNA. Germline lookup yields CDR1 DFQATT and CDR2 SNEGSKA (reference sequence). This CDR3 has 14 amino acids. CDR3: CSARRDREKETQYF.

This chain links TRBV6-1 with TRBJ1-1; absent DNA, TCRdb's TRBD1 call cannot be checked. The CDR3 loop spans 13 amino acids. CDR1 is MNHNS, CDR2 SASEGT, per germline. This CDR3 reads CASSEAQGTEAFF.

The J gene is TRBJ2-7, the V gene TRBV25-1. Per germline, CDR1 MGHDK and CDR2 SYGVNS. CDR3 length equals 14 residues. CDR3 in amino acids: CASSGHPLGYEQYF.

The rearrangement links TRBV27 to TRBJ2-2; TCRdb indicates TRBD2, and absent DNA this call remains unverified. The CDR3 has 17 residues. Germline CDR1 is MNHEY and CDR2 is SMNVEV (reference sequence). Here the CDR3 reads CASSRPGLAGNTGELFF.

The chain couples TRBV25-1 to TRBJ2-1. Germline values: CDR1 MGHDK, CDR2 SYGVNS. The length of the CDR3 is 11 residues. This chain's CDR3 is CASRINNEQFF. Looking up the rest from reference TRBV25-1 and TRBJ2-1 gives the full variable domain: EADIYQTPRYLVIGTGKKITLECSQTMGHDKMYWYQQDPGMELHLIHYSYGVNSTEKGDLSSESTVSRIRTEHFPLTLESARPSHTSQYLCASRINNEQFFGPGTRLTVL.

V and J are TRBV7-2 and TRBJ1-1; checking the TCRdb D call of TRBD1 is not possible without DNA. Germline CDR1 is SGHTA and CDR2 is FQGNSA. The CDR3 is 16 amino acids. The CDR3 sequence: CASSLAWGVVGTEAFF.

The chain has TRBV20-1 and TRBJ2-7; TCRdb picks TRBD2, but there is no DNA to check that call. This CDR3 region has 12 residues. Germline CDR1 and CDR2: DFQATT and SNEGSKA (reference sequence). The CDR3 spells CSARLPAYEQYF.

The rearrangement uses TRBV15 and TRBJ1-2. There are 14 residues in the CDR3. Germline V CDR1 and CDR2: LNHNV, YYDKDF (reference sequence). The CDR3 protein is CATSRDSQPYGYTF. The entire variable domain, with the rest obtained from reference TRBV15 and TRBJ1-2, is as follows: DAMVIQNPRYQVTQFGKPVTLSCSQTLNHNVMYWYQQKSSQAPKLLFHYYDKDFNNEADTPDNFQSRRPNTSFCFLDIRSPGLGDTAMYLCATSRDSQPYGYTFGSGTRLTVV.

V gene TRBV30 combines with J gene TRBJ1-2; TCRdb outputs TRBD1, but without DNA this stays unchecked. There are 12 residues in the CDR3. CDR1 and CDR2 from the germline V gene are GTSNPN and SVGIG (reference sequence). CDR3 protein: CAWSRGPSGYTF.

The V gene is TRBV2, the J gene TRBJ2-4; TCRdb selects TRBD2, and the lack of DNA leaves this call unchecked. The germline V gene has CDR1 SNHLY and CDR2 FYNNEI. CDR3 length: 14 residues. This chain's CDR3 is CASSPGRGKNIQYF.

This chain links TRBV20-1 with TRBJ2-2; TCRdb names TRBD1, which stays unverified in the absence of DNA. CDR1 is DFQATT, CDR2 SNEGSKA, per germline (reference sequence). This CDR3 is 15 amino acids long. CDR3 amino acids: CSARVQGLSTGELFF.

This rearrangement joins TRBV9 to TRBJ2-2. The CDR3 spans 14 residues. Germline V CDR1 and CDR2: SGDLS, YYNGEE. CDR3 amino acids: CASSVDPNTGELFF.

The chain joins TRBV14 to TRBJ2-1; TCRdb designates TRBD2, a call that cannot be tested without DNA. The germline V gene encodes CDR1 SGHDN and CDR2 FVKESK. CDR3 size: 14 residues. CDR3 in amino acids: CASSQDGGYNEQFF. Full variable domain (remainder filled in from reference TRBV14 and TRBJ2-1): EAGVTQFPSHSVIEKGQTVTLRCDPISGHDNLYWYRRVMGKEIKFLLHFVKESKQDESGMPNNRFLAERTGGTYSTLKVQPAELEDSGVYFCASSQDGGYNEQFFGPGTRLTVL.